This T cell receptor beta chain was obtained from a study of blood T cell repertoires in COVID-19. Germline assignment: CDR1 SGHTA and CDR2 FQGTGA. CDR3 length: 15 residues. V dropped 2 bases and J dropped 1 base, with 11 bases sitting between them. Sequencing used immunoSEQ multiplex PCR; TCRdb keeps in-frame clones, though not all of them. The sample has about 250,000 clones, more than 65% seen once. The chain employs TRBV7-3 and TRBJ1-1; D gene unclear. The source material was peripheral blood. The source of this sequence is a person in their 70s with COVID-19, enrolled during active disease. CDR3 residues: CASSLLRLKNTEAFF. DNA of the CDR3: TGTGCCAGCAGCTTACTACGACTGAAGAACACTGAAGCTTTCTTT.